A single sample is the source of the 32 T cell receptor beta chains below, sequenced in a study of identical twins. TCRdb processed the 5' RACE reads anew with MiXCR; each CDR3 protein has one entry. The table lists about 660,000 distinct CDR3 sequences, 8.5% to 9.5% of them singletons. These data were also filed under a second study, of yellow fever vaccine responses in identical twins.

The specimen was PBMCs. These receptors were obtained from a woman aged 18-30 years in good health.

The gene calls are TRBV7-9 and TRBJ2-7; no clear D. CDR3 length: 12 residues. Per germline, CDR1 SEHNR and CDR2 FQNEAQ (reference sequence). Trimming left V 5 bases short and J 2 bases short, with 7 bases between. Here the CDR3 reads CASSNPAYEQYF. The CDR3 bases are TGTGCCAGCAGCAACCCTGCCTACGAGCAGTACTTC.

This clonotype was seen only a few times. The V call is TRBV12-3 or TRBV12-4, the J call TRBJ2-1; tentative D call: TRBD2 (6 bases). The CDR3 is made up of 13 amino acids. V lost 4 bases, J lost 9 bases, and 13 bases lay in between. CDR3 amino acids: CASSWGLEGEQFF. CDR3 bases: TGTGCCAGCAGTTGGGGGTTGGAGGGTGAGCAGTTCTTC.

The V gene is TRBV12-5, the J gene TRBJ2-1; TRBD2 might be the D (6 bases). The V gene lost 0 bases and the J gene lost 6 bases, with 18 bases spanning the gap. The CDR3 runs to 17 residues. Germline CDR1 reads LGHNT; CDR2 reads FRNRAP. As DNA, the CDR3 is TGTGCTAGTGGTTTGGTAGAAGAGATTTGGACTACCAATGAGCAGTTCTTC. Amino acid sequence: CASGLVEEIWTTNEQFF.

This clonotype has just a few counts. The chain uses TRBV5-6 and TRBJ2-3; D unresolved. CDR1 and CDR2 (germline): SGHDT, YYEEEE. There are 14 residues in the CDR3. V was cut by 3 bases and J by 4 bases, with 12 bases left in between. CDR3 amino acids: CASSSVRVPDTQYF. Written as DNA, the CDR3 is TGTGCCAGCAGCTCAGTTAGGGTACCAGATACGCAGTATTTT.

This clonotype was counted at least ten times. This chain links TRBV12-5 with TRBJ2-1; weak D call: TRBD1 (5 bases). This CDR3 contains 13 residues. The V and J ends lost 8 bases and 4 bases respectively, with 12 bases between them. CDR1 LGHNT and CDR2 FRNRAP come from the germline V gene. The CDR3 spells CASRDREYNEQFF. The CDR3 bases are TGTGCTAGTCGAGACAGAGAGTACAATGAGCAGTTCTTC.

The count of this clonotype is one. The CDR3 DNA sequence: TGTGCCAGTAGTATTTCAGGGGGCAATGGCTACACCTTC. Residues: CASSISGGNGYTF. The rearrangement uses TRBV19 and TRBJ1-2; TRBD1 matches at 8 bases. Germline-derived CDR1 and CDR2 are LNHDA and SQIVND (reference sequence). The CDR3 is 13 amino acids. Trimming took 3 bases from V and 6 from J; bases not matched to a gene: 3.

Here the CDR3 reads CASSPDRDSPLHF. As DNA, the CDR3 is TGTGCCAGCTCACCGGACAGGGATTCACCCCTCCACTTT. The chain recombines TRBV18 with TRBJ1-6; 8 bases align to TRBD1. The CDR3 has 13 residues. Germline V gene lookup returns CDR1 KGHSH and CDR2 LQKENI. The trim removed 3 bases at V and 8 bases at J, leaving 0 bases unmatched.

This clonotype was picked up a small number of times. The V call is TRBV10-3, the J call TRBJ2-2; D not certain. CDR3 length: 15 residues. Germline V gene lookup returns CDR1 ENHRY and CDR2 SYGVKD. The V end was cut by 3 bases, the J end by 0 bases, with 8 bases between. CDR3 in amino acids: CAISDPITNTGELFF. The CDR3 coding sequence is TGTGCCATCAGTGACCCAATAACGAACACCGGGGAGCTGTTTTTT.

The chain recombines TRBV5-1 with TRBJ2-3; TRBD2 matches 8 bases. This CDR3 is 17 amino acids long. CDR1 and CDR2 (germline): SGHRS, YFSETQ. V lost 0 bases, J lost 1 base, and 7 bases stayed unmatched. The CDR3 region is CASSLGVAGGRTDTQYF. As DNA, the CDR3 is TGCGCCAGCAGCTTGGGTGTCGCGGGGGGACGCACAGATACGCAGTATTTT. Full variable domain (remainder filled in from reference TRBV5-1 and TRBJ2-3): KAGVTQTPRYLIKTRGQQVTLSCSPISGHRSVSWYQQTPGQGLQFLFEYFSETQRNKGNFPGRFSGRQFSNSRSEMNVSTLELGDSALYLCASSLGVAGGRTDTQYFGPGTRLTVL.

This clonotype was counted at least ten times. The chain links TRBV12-3 or TRBV12-4 to TRBJ2-1; 8 positions match TRBD2. This CDR3 contains 13 residues. Losses at the gene ends were 7 bases for V and 8 bases for J; bases not matched to a gene: 7. In DNA, the CDR3 is TGTGCCAGCATGACGACTAGCGCCGATGAGCAGTTCTTC. It translates to CASMTTSADEQFF.

This clonotype was counted between two and nine times. The chain has TRBV4-2 and TRBJ2-1, with 10 bases matching TRBD2. The ends lost 0 bases at V and 12 bases at J; junction bases unmatched: 14. This CDR3 region has 17 residues. Germline CDR1 is LGHNA and CDR2 is YNFKEQ. The CDR3 DNA reads as TGTGCCAGCAGCCAAGAAGTGGCGATTAGCGGGGGGTTAGGGCAGTTCTTC. Amino acids: CASSQEVAISGGLGQFF.

There are a few counts of this clonotype. The rearrangement joins TRBV7-2 to TRBJ2-7; 7 nucleotides match TRBD1. Per germline, CDR1 SGHTA and CDR2 FQGNSA. The CDR3 is 15 amino acids. The V and J ends lost 4 bases and 7 bases, in that order; junction bases with no gene match: 13. The DNA for the CDR3 is TGTGCCAGCAGCTCCGTACCACAGGGGTTGGGAGAGCAGTACTTC. Amino acid sequence: CASSSVPQGLGEQYF.

In its sample, this clonotype was seen a few times. CDR3 bases: TGTGCCAGCAGCTTAGTAATCCAAGAGACCCAGTACTTC. Its protein is CASSLVIQETQYF. The chain joins TRBV7-2 to TRBJ2-5; D unresolved. Trimming took off 1 base at V and 1 base at J, with 4 bases between the two ends. CDR1 SGHTA and CDR2 FQGNSA come from the germline V gene. This CDR3 is 13 amino acids long.

This clonotype was detected a few times. The rearrangement joins TRBV20-1 to TRBJ2-6, with a weak D call TRBD2 (6 bases). V lost 1 base and J lost 1, with 14 bases in between. The CDR3 totals 17 residues. The germline gives CDR1 DFQATT, CDR2 SNEGSKA (reference sequence). As DNA, the CDR3 is TGCAGTGCTAGAGGCCGGGCGGGGAGTTCTGGGGCCAACGTCCTGACTTTC. Its translation: CSARGRAGSSGANVLTF.

In its sample, this clonotype was seen a few times. This chain connects TRBV27 to TRBJ2-2; weak D call: TRBD2 (5 bases). CDR3 length: 19 amino acids. V gave up 6 bases and J gave up 0 bases, with 23 bases separating them. Germline CDR1 reads MNHEY; CDR2 reads SMNVEV (reference sequence). CDR3: CASSRLQREQIANTGELFF. The CDR3, as DNA: TGTGCCAGCAGCAGACTCCAAAGGGAGCAGATCGCGAACACCGGGGAGCTGTTTTTT.

This clonotype appeared a few times. The chain has TRBV20-1 and TRBJ2-3, with D possibly matching TRBD2 (5 bases). Looked up from germline, CDR1 is DFQATT and CDR2 is SNEGSKA (reference sequence). V lost 2 bases to trimming and J lost 7 bases, with 16 bases between them. The length of the CDR3 is 14 residues. The DNA of the CDR3 is TGCAGTGCTAGACGACCGAAGGACGGGAATACGCAGTATTTT. Protein sequence: CSARRPKDGNTQYF.

The V call is TRBV3-1, the J call TRBJ1-3; 8 bases map to TRBD1. Germline assignment: CDR1 LGHDT and CDR2 YNNKEL (reference sequence). The V segment lost 3 bases and the J segment 0 bases; nucleotides outside the gene matches: 7. The CDR3 sequence is 17 residues long. CDR3 sequence: CASSHQGAVRSGNTIYF. The CDR3 nucleotides are TGTGCCAGCAGCCATCAGGGGGCCGTTCGCTCTGGAAACACCATATATTTT.

This chain connects TRBV7-6 to TRBJ2-5; TRBD2 might be the D (5 bases). Germline CDR1 SGHVS, CDR2 FNYEAQ. CDR3 size: 14 residues. V was trimmed by 3 bases and J by 8 bases, leaving 16 bases between them. The CDR3: CASSFSAGRDTQYF. CDR3 sequence (DNA): TGTGCCAGCAGCTTCTCGGCCGGCCGGGATACCCAGTACTTC. Full variable domain (remainder filled in from reference TRBV7-6 and TRBJ2-5): GAGVSQSPRYKVTKRGQDVALRCDPISGHVSLYWYRQALGQGPEFLTYFNYEAQQDKSGLPNDRFSAERPEGSISTLTIQRTEQRDSAMYRCASSFSAGRDTQYFGPGTRLLVL.

V and J are TRBV6-2 or TRBV6-3 and TRBJ2-7; 9 nucleotides agree with TRBD2. The trim removed 8 bases at V and 6 bases at J, leaving 23 bases unmatched. The germline V gene has CDR1 MNHEY and CDR2 SVGEGT. This CDR3 is 18 amino acids long. Written as DNA, the CDR3 is TGTGCCAGCGCTAAGGGATTAATAGCGGGAGCCCCCGGGGGCGAGCAGTACTTC. Translated, it gives CASAKGLIAGAPGGEQYF.

In its sample, this clonotype was seen a few times. The chain is built from TRBV3-1 and TRBJ2-1; 15 bases are a match to TRBD2. The germline CDR1 and CDR2 sequences are LGHDT and YNNKEL (reference sequence). CDR3 size: 17 residues. The junction had 5 bases not matched to a gene; V was cut back by 4 bases and J by 4 bases. The DNA for the CDR3 is TGTGCCAGCAGCCTAGGGACTAGCGGGGGGATTTACAATGAGCAGTTCTTC. Translation gives CASSLGTSGGIYNEQFF.

This clonotype has a count of ten or more. V is TRBV6-1 and J is TRBJ2-2; TRBD2 matches at 7 bases. CDR1 is MNHNS, CDR2 SASEGT, per germline. The trim removed 6 bases at V and 3 bases at J, leaving 4 bases unmatched. This CDR3 region has 14 residues. In DNA, the CDR3 is TGTGCCAGCAGCCGACGGGGGGACACCGGGGAGCTGTTTTTT. Translation: CASSRRGDTGELFF.

This clonotype has a handful of counts. The rearrangement joins TRBV6-5 to TRBJ1-1, with D perhaps TRBD1 (5 bases). The CDR3 contains 16 residues. Trimming left V 4 bases short and J 4 bases short, with 19 bases between. Per germline, CDR1 MNHEY and CDR2 SVGAGI. The CDR3 nucleotides are TGTGCCAGCAGTTCCGGGGGGGGAACCCTGGGCACTGAAGCTTTCTTT. Protein: CASSSGGGTLGTEAFF.

The chain is built from TRBV3-1 and TRBJ2-3; D perhaps matches TRBD2 (7 bases). V was clipped by 0 bases and J by 2 bases, with 12 bases between them. The CDR3 is 16 residues long. The germline CDR1 and CDR2 sequences are LGHDT and YNNKEL (reference sequence). The CDR3 region is CASSQDAGANTDTQYF. For the CDR3, the DNA is TGTGCCAGCAGCCAAGATGCGGGGGCGAACACAGATACGCAGTATTTT.

A word on this clonotype: Germline and junction disagree at one end, which may indicate a read error. The chain combines TRBV2 with TRBJ2-2; possible D gene TRBD2, 6 bases. CDR1 and CDR2 (germline): SNHLY, FYNNEI. This CDR3 comprises 19 residues. DNA for the CDR3: TGTACCAGCAGTCCAAGGGATCGTGGAGTGGGACTTGACACCGGGGAGCTGTTTTTT. This gives the protein CTSSPRDRGVGLDTGELFF.

This sequence joins TRBV7-2 and TRBJ2-1; 9 bases map to TRBD1. Germline values: CDR1 SGHTA, CDR2 FQGNSA. The CDR3 is 15 amino acids. With V trimmed by 0 bases and J by 9 bases, 6 bases remained unmatched. The CDR3 region has the DNA TGTGCCAGCAGCTTAGCTACGGACAGGGGCTCTGAGCAGTTCTTC. This codes for CASSLATDRGSEQFF.

This rearrangement joins TRBV18 to TRBJ2-7; 11 bases are a match to TRBD2. This CDR3 has 17 amino acids. V dropped 3 bases and J dropped 0; count of bases not matched to a gene: 7. Germline V gene lookup returns CDR1 KGHSH and CDR2 LQKENI. Here the CDR3 DNA reads TGTGCCAGCTCACCGGTTGGGACTAGCGGCCTCTCCTACGAGCAGTACTTC. This codes for CASSPVGTSGLSYEQYF.

This clonotype was counted between two and nine times. The chain uses TRBV6-1 and TRBJ2-2, with a weak D call TRBD1 (7 bases). In germline, CDR1 is MNHNS, CDR2 SASEGT. The CDR3 totals 14 residues. Trimming left V 7 bases short and J 7 bases short, with 16 bases between. This chain's CDR3 is CASTLRGAVGELFF. CDR3 DNA: TGTGCCAGCACCCTCAGGGGGGCGGTCGGGGAGCTGTTTTTT.

This clonotype has more than one count but fewer than ten. The chain links TRBV5-1 to TRBJ1-1; D perhaps matches TRBD1 (6 bases). Trimming removed 0 bases at V and 1 base at J, with 10 bases between. CDR3 size: 15 residues. CDR1 SGHRS and CDR2 YFSETQ come from the germline V gene. CDR3 bases: TGCGCCAGCAGCTTGGCTGGGGACACGAACACTGAAGCTTTCTTT. Amino acids: CASSLAGDTNTEAFF. Together with reference TRBV5-1 and TRBJ1-1, the CDR3 gives the full variable domain: KAGVTQTPRYLIKTRGQQVTLSCSPISGHRSVSWYQQTPGQGLQFLFEYFSETQRNKGNFPGRFSGRQFSNSRSEMNVSTLELGDSALYLCASSLAGDTNTEAFFGQGTRLTVV.

This clonotype was found a few times. This chain joins TRBV12-3 or TRBV12-4 and TRBJ2-1; the D call may be TRBD1 or TRBD2 (5 bases each). With 1 base removed from V and 7 bases from J, the gap between germline ends came to 17 bases. The CDR3 runs to 16 residues. Written as DNA, the CDR3 is TGTGCCAGCAGTTTAGTAGGGTGGGGACCTAGGAATGAGCAGTTCTTC. Translating it yields CASSLVGWGPRNEQFF.

The V call is TRBV6-2 or TRBV6-3, the J call TRBJ1-4; 8 nucleotides align to TRBD1. The CDR3 spans 17 residues. Germline V gene data show CDR1 as MNHEY and CDR2 as SVGEGT. With 2 bases clipped from V and 8 bases from J, the junction kept 13 bases outside the gene matches. The CDR3 sequence: CASSYERGGQGDEKLFF. The CDR3 nucleotides read TGTGCCAGCAGTTACGAAAGAGGAGGACAGGGAGACGAAAAACTGTTTTTT.

The J gene is TRBJ2-1, the V gene TRBV10-3; a possible D gene is TRBD2 (6 bases). The length of the CDR3 is 14 residues. Germline CDR1 is ENHRY and CDR2 is SYGVKD. The ends were cut back, 3 bases at V and 5 bases at J, with 11 bases in the middle. CDR3 amino acids: CAISDSGGNNEQFF. The CDR3 nucleotides are TGTGCCATCAGTGATAGCGGAGGAAACAATGAGCAGTTCTTC.

This clonotype was picked up a small number of times. This sequence joins TRBV6-4 and TRBJ1-2, with no clear D. Trimming removed 2 bases at V and 2 bases at J, with 3 bases between. CDR1 and CDR2 (germline): MRHNA, SNTAGT. The CDR3 sequence is 12 residues long. The DNA for the CDR3 is TGTGCCAGCAGTGACGCAAACTATGGCTACACCTTC. Its translation: CASSDANYGYTF.